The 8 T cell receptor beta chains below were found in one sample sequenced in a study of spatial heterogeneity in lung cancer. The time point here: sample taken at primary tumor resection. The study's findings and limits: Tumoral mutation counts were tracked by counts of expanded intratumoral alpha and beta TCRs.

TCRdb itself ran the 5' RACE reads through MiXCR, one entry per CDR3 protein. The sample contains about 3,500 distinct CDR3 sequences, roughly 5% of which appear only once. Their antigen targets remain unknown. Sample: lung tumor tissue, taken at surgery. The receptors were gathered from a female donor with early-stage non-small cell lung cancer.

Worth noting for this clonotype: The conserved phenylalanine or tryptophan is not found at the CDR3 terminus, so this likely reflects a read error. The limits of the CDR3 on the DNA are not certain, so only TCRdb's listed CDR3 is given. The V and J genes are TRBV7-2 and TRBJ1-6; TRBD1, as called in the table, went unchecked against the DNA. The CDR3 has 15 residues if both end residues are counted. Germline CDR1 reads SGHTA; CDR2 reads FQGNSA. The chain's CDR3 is CERSLDERDSSHIKG.

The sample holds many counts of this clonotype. The CDR3 DNA follows: TGTGCCAGCAGACCCACAGGGGATGAAAAACTGTTTTTT. Its translation: CASRPTGDEKLFF. The chain has TRBV6-2 or TRBV6-3 and TRBJ1-4; 7 bases are a match to TRBD1. Germline trimming cut 6 bases from V and 6 bases from J; bases unmatched to any gene: 4. Germline V gene sequence: CDR1 MNHEY, CDR2 SVGEGT. CDR3 length equals 13 residues.

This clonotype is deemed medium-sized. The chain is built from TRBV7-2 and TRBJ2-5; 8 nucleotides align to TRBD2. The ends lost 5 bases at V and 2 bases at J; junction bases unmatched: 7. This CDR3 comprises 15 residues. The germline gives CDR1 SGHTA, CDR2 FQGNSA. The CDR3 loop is CASSPRIAGQETQYF. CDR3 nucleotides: TGTGCCAGCAGCCCTCGGATAGCGGGACAAGAGACCCAGTACTTC.

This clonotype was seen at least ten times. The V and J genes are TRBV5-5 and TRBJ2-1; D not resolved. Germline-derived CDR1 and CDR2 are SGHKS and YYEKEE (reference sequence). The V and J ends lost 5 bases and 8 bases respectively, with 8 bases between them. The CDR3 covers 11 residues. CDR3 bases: TGTGCCAGCAGATCCTTCGATGAGCAGTTCTTC. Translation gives CASRSFDEQFF.

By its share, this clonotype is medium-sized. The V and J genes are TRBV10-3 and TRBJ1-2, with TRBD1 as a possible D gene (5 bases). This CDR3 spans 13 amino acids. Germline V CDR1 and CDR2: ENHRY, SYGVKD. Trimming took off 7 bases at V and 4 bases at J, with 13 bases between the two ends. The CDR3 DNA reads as TGTGCCATCACGGCTCAGGGACTCTATGGCTACACCTTC. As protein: CAITAQGLYGYTF.

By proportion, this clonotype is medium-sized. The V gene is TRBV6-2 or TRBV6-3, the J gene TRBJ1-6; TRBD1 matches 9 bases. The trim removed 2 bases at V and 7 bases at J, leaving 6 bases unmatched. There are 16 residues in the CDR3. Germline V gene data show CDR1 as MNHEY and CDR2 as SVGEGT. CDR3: CASSYARQGVNSPLHF. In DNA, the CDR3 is TGTGCCAGCAGTTACGCGAGACAGGGGGTCAATTCACCCCTCCACTTT.

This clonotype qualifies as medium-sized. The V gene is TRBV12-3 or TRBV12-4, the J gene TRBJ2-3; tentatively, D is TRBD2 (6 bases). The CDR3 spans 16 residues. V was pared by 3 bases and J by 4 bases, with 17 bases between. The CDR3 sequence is CASSFGGLPGPDTQYF. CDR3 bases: TGTGCCAGCAGTTTCGGAGGGCTTCCCGGCCCAGATACGCAGTATTTT.

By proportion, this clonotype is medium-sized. DNA for the CDR3: TGCGCCAGCAGCCTCCGACAGGGTCACACCGGGGAGCTGTTTTTT. This gives the protein CASSLRQGHTGELFF. The chain employs TRBV5-1 and TRBJ2-2; 7 bases match TRBD1. Losses at the gene ends were 4 bases for V and 3 bases for J; bases not matched to a gene: 6. The CDR3 contains 15 residues. Germline V gene data show CDR1 as SGHRS and CDR2 as YFSETQ.